This TCR beta chain emerged from a study of shared T cell receptors in the human thymus. This clone was observed once. The V gene's germline CDR1 is KGHSH and CDR2 LQKENI. The ends were cut back, 1 base at V and 8 bases at J, with 14 bases in the middle. This CDR3 spans 15 amino acids. Clones were read by immunoSEQ multiplex PCR, and TCRdb kept only the in-frame ones, dropping some. Among 700,000 to 750,000 clones listed, around 85% were seen once. The data also belong to a second study, concerning human thymus T cells. Per that study: Donation came from healthy Finnish infants having corrective surgery for congenital heart defects. Resections from corrective heart surgery provided thymus tissue. Highly overlapping thymic repertoires among unrelated individuals were reported in related research.

The TCR originated in a girl younger than two with a congenital heart defect. The sequenced sample was thymocytes. The chain uses TRBV18 and TRBJ1-4, with D uncertain. CDR3 nucleotides: TGTGCCAGCTCACCACAGGTGACAATTGGGGAAAAACTGTTTTTT. Its protein is CASSPQVTIGEKLFF. Full variable domain (outside the CDR3, taken from reference TRBV18 and TRBJ1-4): NAGVMQNPRHLVRRRGQEARLRCSPMKGHSHVYWYRQLPEEGLKFMVYLQKENIIDESGMPKERFSAEFPKEGPSILRIQQVVRGDSAAYFCASSPQVTIGEKLFFGSGTQLSVL.